Below are 28 T cell receptor beta chains sequenced from a single sample in a study of human T cells and chemical hapten exposure. TCRdb redid the calling of the 5' RACE reads with MiXCR, one entry per CDR3 protein. The table has roughly 110,000 distinct CDR3 sequences, 15% to 20% seen once. Total RNA extraction was carried out from unfractionated whole blood. The receptors originated from a human donor in good health.

This clonotype was found a few times. The gene calls are TRBV7-9 and TRBJ1-5; no clear D. V lost 5 bases and J lost 2, with 10 bases in between. CDR3 length: 14 amino acids. Germline CDR1 SEHNR, CDR2 FQNEAQ (reference sequence). The CDR3 loop is CASSQAGGNQPQHF. The CDR3 DNA sequence: TGTGCCAGCAGCCAAGCCGGGGGCAATCAGCCCCAGCATTTT.

The rearrangement joins TRBV29-1 to TRBJ1-1; D remains unclear. Germline assignment: CDR1 SQVTM and CDR2 ANQGSEA. This CDR3 spans 14 amino acids. The V gene lost 1 base and the J gene lost 6 bases, with 15 bases spanning the gap. The CDR3 loop is CSVEGPVNGAEAFF. The CDR3 bases are TGCAGCGTTGAAGGGCCAGTAAACGGCGCTGAAGCTTTCTTT. Variable domain in full (rest from reference TRBV29-1 and TRBJ1-1): SAVISQKPSRDICQRGTSLTIQCQVDSQVTMMFWYRQQPGQSLTLIATANQGSEATYESGFVIDKFPISRPNLTFSTLTVSNMSPEDSSIYLCSVEGPVNGAEAFFGQGTRLTVV.

The gene calls are TRBV11-2 and TRBJ2-7; D is tentatively TRBD1 or TRBD2 (5 bases each). Trimming shortened V by 3 bases and J by 2 bases, and 14 bases separated the two germline ends. The CDR3 consists of 15 residues. Germline CDR1 reads SGHAT; CDR2 reads FQNNGV. DNA of the CDR3: TGTGCCAGCAGCTTGGAGGCGGCAGGGCCCTACGAGCAGTACTTC. Amino acid sequence: CASSLEAAGPYEQYF.

V usage is TRBV3-1 and J usage is TRBJ1-5; TRBD1 agrees at 7 bases. The trim removed 4 bases at V and 5 bases at J, leaving 8 bases unmatched. Germline CDR1 LGHDT, CDR2 YNNKEL (reference sequence). This CDR3 has 15 amino acids. CDR3 region: CASSRTGDADQPQHF. The CDR3, as DNA: TGTGCCAGCAGCCGCACAGGGGACGCGGATCAGCCCCAGCATTTT.

The chain couples TRBV14 to TRBJ1-1, with D possibly being TRBD1 (6 bases). Trimming removed 3 bases at V and 3 bases at J, with 32 bases between. Germline CDR1 and CDR2: SGHDN and FVKESK. The CDR3 is 21 amino acids. The CDR3 nucleotides read TGTGCCAGCAGCCACACGATGGACCCTTTCAAGGAGGGGGGCCGGTACACTGAAGCTTTCTTT. It translates to CASSHTMDPFKEGGRYTEAFF.

The table lists this clonotype with many counts. The J gene is TRBJ2-1, the V gene TRBV20-1, with 8 positions matching TRBD2. Germline CDR1 is DFQATT and CDR2 is SNEGSKA (reference sequence). This CDR3 is built from 13 residues. J was trimmed by 14 bases and V by 6 bases; bases with no gene match: 15. The chain's CDR3 is CSALRGAGAGEFF. DNA for the CDR3: TGCAGTGCGCTGCGGGGGGCCGGGGCGGGAGAGTTCTTC.

The V and J genes are TRBV28 and TRBJ1-5, with 7 positions matching TRBD1. The V segment lost 7 bases and the J segment 0 bases; nucleotides outside the gene matches: 12. The CDR3 spans 17 residues. CDR1 MDHEN and CDR2 SYDVKM come from the germline V gene. CDR3 residues: CASKITGARYSNQPQHF. CDR3 bases: TGTGCCAGCAAAATAACAGGGGCCAGGTATAGCAATCAGCCCCAGCATTTT.

The V call is TRBV5-4, the J call TRBJ2-7; 7 bases are a match to TRBD1. The ends lost 6 bases at V and 3 bases at J; junction bases unmatched: 9. CDR3 length: 14 amino acids. CDR1 and CDR2 (germline): SGHNT, YYREEE (reference sequence). The CDR3 reads CASTLQGRLYEQYF. CDR3 coding DNA: TGTGCCAGCACCCTACAGGGGCGCCTCTACGAGCAGTACTTC.

This clonotype was seen only a few times. V is TRBV10-1 and J is TRBJ1-1; D is undetermined. V lost 8 bases to trimming and J lost 4 bases, with 20 bases between them. Germline CDR1 is WNHNN and CDR2 is SYGVQD (reference sequence). The CDR3 is 15 residues long. As DNA, the CDR3 is TGCGCCAGCGGTCCCCGGAGGGATATAGGCACTGAAGCTTTCTTT. This encodes CASGPRRDIGTEAFF.

This clonotype was seen more than once but under ten times. The rearrangement uses TRBV28 and TRBJ1-2; no firm D call. CDR3 size: 17 residues. Germline V CDR1 and CDR2: MDHEN, SYDVKM. The germline V and J ends were trimmed by 4 bases and 3 bases, with 21 bases remaining between them. The chain's CDR3 is CASSYPPGGYRDYGYTF. The CDR3 nucleotides read TGTGCCAGCAGTTACCCCCCCGGAGGGTACCGGGACTATGGCTACACCTTC.

This clonotype was counted a few times. The chain joins TRBV6-6 to TRBJ1-4; 8 bases line up with TRBD1. Germline CDR1 is MNHNY and CDR2 is SVGAGI (reference sequence). The CDR3 runs to 15 residues. V lost 5 bases to trimming and J lost 8 bases; unmatched junction nucleotides: 10. In nucleotides, the CDR3 is TGTGCCAGCAGTCACAGGGGGGTCGTAGAGGAAAAACTGTTTTTT. It codes for CASSHRGVVEEKLFF.

This clonotype has more than one count but fewer than ten. This rearrangement joins TRBV27 to TRBJ2-3, with D possibly being TRBD1 (5 bases). This CDR3 is 13 amino acids long. The V end lost 6 bases, the J end lost 2 bases, and 9 bases lay between the germline ends. Germline CDR1 reads MNHEY; CDR2 reads SMNVEV (reference sequence). The CDR3: CASRVRATDTQYF. CDR3 DNA sequence: TGTGCCAGCAGAGTCAGGGCCACAGATACGCAGTATTTT.

This clonotype appeared a few times. The chain has TRBV28 and TRBJ1-6; 7 bases map to TRBD1. Germline lookup yields CDR1 MDHEN and CDR2 SYDVKM. Trimming at V came to 6 bases and at J to 6 bases, leaving 5 bases not matched to a gene. This CDR3 spans 14 amino acids. The CDR3 sequence is CASSTGTVNSPLHF. DNA of the CDR3: TGTGCCAGCAGCACCGGGACAGTTAATTCACCCCTCCACTTT.

This clonotype came up a few times. V usage is TRBV7-3 and J usage is TRBJ1-2; D uncertain. The V gene lost 0 bases and the J gene lost 4 bases, with 9 bases spanning the gap. Germline CDR1 reads SGHTA; CDR2 reads FQGTGA. The CDR3 totals 14 residues. Here the CDR3 DNA reads TGTGCCAGCAGCTTAACCGTTAGGAGCTATGGCTACACCTTC. Protein product: CASSLTVRSYGYTF.

CDR3 region: CSARGASPETQYF. The CDR3 coding sequence is TGCAGCGCCCGTGGGGCTAGTCCGGAGACCCAGTACTTC. The chain combines TRBV29-1 with TRBJ2-5; D perhaps matches TRBD1 (5 bases). Per germline, CDR1 SQVTM and CDR2 ANQGSEA. This CDR3 comprises 13 residues. Trimming stripped 7 bases from V and 5 bases from J, with 17 bases between.

The chain employs TRBV6-1 and TRBJ1-5, with D uncertain. Trimming took off 6 bases at V and 1 base at J, with 10 bases between the two ends. The V gene's germline CDR1 is MNHNS and CDR2 SASEGT. CDR3 length: 14 amino acids. The DNA of the CDR3 is TGTGCCAGCAGCGAGGTATCGAGCAATCAGCCCCAGCATTTT. Translating it yields CASSEVSSNQPQHF.

The rearrangement links TRBV10-3 to TRBJ2-5; D possibly corresponds to TRBD2 (7 bases). Per the germline V gene, CDR1 is ENHRY and CDR2 is SYGVKD. The V gene lost 10 bases and the J gene lost 5 bases, with 20 bases spanning the gap. The CDR3 is 14 amino acids. CDR3 nucleotides: TGTGCCACCAGGGGCCGGGACTATGATGAGACCCAGTACTTC. It yields the protein CATRGRDYDETQYF.

Only a few counts were recorded for this clonotype. The gene calls are TRBV20-1 and TRBJ2-1; 10 bases map to TRBD2. This CDR3 has 16 residues. Trimming took 3 bases from V and 9 from J; bases not matched to a gene: 14. CDR1 is DFQATT, CDR2 SNEGSKA, per germline (reference sequence). CDR3 sequence (DNA): TGCAGTGCTAGCATCTGGCTAGCGGGAGATGGGGGTGAGCAGTTCTTC. Protein sequence: CSASIWLAGDGGEQFF.

This clonotype was recorded a few times. The chain links TRBV14 to TRBJ1-2, with D possibly matching TRBD1 (5 bases). The CDR3 consists of 15 residues. The V end was cut by 4 bases, the J end by 1 base, with 13 bases between. Germline V gives CDR1 SGHDN, CDR2 FVKESK. The CDR3 DNA sequence: TGTGCCAGCAGCCGGGAATTGACAGTTAACTATGGCTACACCTTC. The encoded protein is CASSRELTVNYGYTF.

In this sample, this clonotype turned up a few times. The CDR3 sequence is CASSWTGVYTEAFF. As DNA, the CDR3 is TGTGCCAGCAGTTGGACAGGGGTATACACTGAAGCTTTCTTT. The genes are TRBV12-3 or TRBV12-4 and TRBJ1-1, with 9 bases fitting TRBD1. The CDR3 extends over 14 amino acids. Trimming at V came to 4 bases and at J to 3 bases, leaving 3 bases not matched to a gene.

Only a few counts were recorded for this clonotype. CDR3 in amino acids: CASSRRDSPSETQYF. The CDR3 DNA reads TGTGCCAGCAGCCGGAGGGACAGCCCTTCGGAGACCCAGTACTTC. The chain is built from TRBV7-3 and TRBJ2-5; TRBD1 might be the D (7 bases). V was trimmed by 5 bases and J by 5 bases, leaving 18 bases between them. The CDR3 runs 15 residues. From germline, CDR1 is SGHTA and CDR2 FQGTGA.

This clonotype was seen only a few times. At one end the junction does not follow the germline gene, possibly because of a read error. The rearrangement links TRBV13 to TRBJ2-4, with TRBD2 matching 7 bases. This CDR3 region has 13 residues. CDR1 and CDR2 (germline): PRHDT, FYEKMQ (reference sequence). The CDR3 region is CAGDGLAKNIQYF. In nucleotides, the CDR3 is TGCGCGGGGGACGGGCTAGCCAAAAACATTCAGTACTTC.

This clonotype has more than one count but fewer than ten. The CDR3 region is CATTGWGTEAFF. For the CDR3, the DNA is TGTGCCACAACGGGTTGGGGCACTGAAGCTTTCTTT. The J gene is TRBJ1-1, the V gene TRBV7-9; unclear D gene. V was pared by 10 bases and J by 4 bases, with 13 bases between. Germline CDR1 reads SEHNR; CDR2 reads FQNEAQ (reference sequence). The CDR3 is 12 amino acids.

The chain uses TRBV20-1 and TRBJ2-1, with a tentative D call TRBD2 (5 bases). V was trimmed by 2 bases and J by 3 bases, leaving 8 bases between them. Germline V CDR1 and CDR2: DFQATT, SNEGSKA (reference sequence). The CDR3 extends over 13 amino acids. The DNA of the CDR3 is TGCAGTGCTAGACAGCGGAACTACAATGAGCAGTTCTTC. Protein: CSARQRNYNEQFF.

DNA of the CDR3: TGTGCCAGCAGCCGAACCCTAGGACAGGGGGGATCCTATAATTCACCCCTCCACTTT. Its translation: CASSRTLGQGGSYNSPLHF. The gene calls are TRBV11-2 and TRBJ1-6, with 10 bases that match TRBD1. The CDR3 is 19 amino acids. The trim removed 5 bases at V and 1 base at J, leaving 11 bases unmatched. Looked up from germline, CDR1 is SGHAT and CDR2 is FQNNGV. Using reference TRBV11-2 and TRBJ1-6 for the parts outside the CDR3, the full variable domain is EAGVAQSPRYKIIEKRQSVAFWCNPISGHATLYWYQQILGQGPKLLIQFQNNGVVDDSQLPKDRFSAERLKGVDSTLKIQPAKLEDSAVYLCASSRTLGQGGSYNSPLHFGNGTRLTVT.

In this sample, this clonotype turned up a few times. The rearrangement joins TRBV2 to TRBJ1-5, with TRBD1 as a possible D gene (5 bases). Trimming shortened V by 5 bases and J by 6 bases, and 11 bases separated the two germline ends. Germline lookup yields CDR1 SNHLY and CDR2 FYNNEI. CDR3 length: 13 amino acids. CDR3: CASSQGDGQPQHF. CDR3 coding DNA: TGTGCCAGCAGTCAGGGTGACGGTCAGCCCCAGCATTTT. Complete variable domain (other parts from reference TRBV2 and TRBJ1-5): EPEVTQTPSHQVTQMGQEVILRCVPISNHLYFYWYRQILGQKVEFLVSFYNNEISEKSEIFDDQFSVERPDGSNFTLKIRSTKLEDSAMYFCASSQGDGQPQHFGDGTRLSIL.

The V and J genes are TRBV6-5 and TRBJ2-6; perhaps D is TRBD1 or TRBD2 (5 bases each). CDR3 length: 15 residues. Trimming shortened V by 2 bases and J by 2 bases, and 7 bases separated the two germline ends. The germline CDR1 and CDR2 sequences are MNHEY and SVGAGI. The CDR3 is CASSYRGAGANVLTF. CDR3 DNA: TGTGCCAGCAGTTACAGAGGGGCTGGGGCCAACGTCCTGACTTTC.

Only a few counts were recorded for this clonotype. The V call is TRBV5-4, the J call TRBJ1-2, with D maybe TRBD1 (5 bases). Germline CDR1 SGHNT, CDR2 YYREEE (reference sequence). V was clipped by 2 bases and J by 4 bases, with 12 bases between them. This CDR3 has 14 residues. The CDR3 nucleotides are TGTGCCAGCAGCTTTGGAGGGCAGGGCTATGGCTACACCTTC. Its translation is CASSFGGQGYGYTF.